This is a list of T cell receptor beta chains from one sample in a study of shared clonotypes between healthy human individuals. Sequencing was performed with immunoSEQ multiplex PCR; in TCRdb, only in-frame clones are kept and a portion is missing. The sample holds a few hundred thousand clones, roughly three quarters seen once. Sequenced: PBMCs. Receptors originate from a woman in her forties in good health. Some clones in this sample may be carry-over from other donors' samples. The CDR3 runs from the conserved cysteine through the conserved F or W. The D gene is left open where the match is weak. Size is omitted from some rows. Given values are once, few, many or a class for expanded clones.

j_gene | v_gene | abundance | d_gene | CDR3nt | CDR3aa
TRBJ2-2 | TRBV7-3 | NA | NA | TGTGCCAGCAGCCCCGTAGTGAACACCGGGGAGCTGTTTTTT | CASSPVVNTGELFF
TRBJ1-2 | TRBV25-1 | few | NA | TGTGCCAGCAGTGATAGGGCAGTCTATGGCTACACCTTC | CASSDRAVYGYTF
TRBJ2-2 | TRBV7-2 | many | NA | TGTGCCAGCAGCCTATTACGGGGGAGAAGCACCGGGGAGCTGTTTTTT | CASSLLRGRSTGELFF
TRBJ2-3 | TRBV4-1 | NA | NA | TGCGCCAGCAGCCAAGAGCAGGGGTCGACGGCAGATACGCAGTATTTT | CASSQEQGSTADTQYF
TRBJ1-2 | TRBV18 | NA | NA | TGTGCCAGCTCACCAAACAGGGCCCTCCACTATGGCTACACCTTC | CASSPNRALHYGYTF
TRBJ2-7 | TRBV27 | NA | NA | TGTGCCAGCACCCTGGCCTCGGGGCGAGAGCAGTACTTC | CASTLASGREQYF
TRBJ2-2 | TRBV29-1 | NA | TRBD2 | TGCAGCGTGGGGACTAGCGGGAATTTTAGGGAGCTGTTTTTT | CSVGTSGNFRELFF
TRBJ1-2 | TRBV20-1 | NA | NA | TGCAGTCCCCCCCGCTCGTTCACCTTC | CSPPRSFTF
TRBJ2-1 | TRBV7-2 | NA | TRBD1 | TGTGCCGGCAGCTTAGTTGTCTGGGACAGAGACAATGAGCAGTTCTTC | CAGSLVVWDRDNEQFF
TRBJ1-2 | TRBV11-2 | NA | TRBD1 | TGTGCCAGCAGCTTAGTTGCGGGACAGCCGGCGAATAACTATGGCTACACCTTC | CASSLVAGQPANNYGYTF
TRBJ1-1 | TRBV4-3 | NA | NA | TGCGCCAGCAGCCAGATAATGAACACTGAAGCTTTCTTT | CASSQIMNTEAFF
TRBJ2-5 | TRBV7-2 | NA | TRBD1 | TGTGCCAGCAGCTCCTCGACAGGGTGGGTGAAGACCCAGTACTTC | CASSSSTGWVKTQYF
TRBJ2-7 | TRBV7-9 | NA | NA | TGTGCCAGCAGCTTAGGGAGGACACAGGGTTTCTACGAGCAGTACTTC | CASSLGRTQGFYEQYF
TRBJ2-2 | TRBV27 | NA | NA | TGTGCCAGCAACTCAAAACCCAGGAAGGGGGAGCTGTTTTTT | CASNSKPRKGELFF
TRBJ2-7 | TRBV18 | NA | TRBD1 | TGTGCCAGCTCACCCACCAGGACAGGGGGGACCGAGCAGTACTTC | CASSPTRTGGTEQYF
TRBJ2-5 | TRBV5-3 | NA | TRBD1 | TGTGCCAGAAGCGGGCCTTACGTACAGGGGAGCCGGACCCAGTACTTC | CARSGPYVQGSRTQYF
TRBJ2-2 | TRBV2 | few | TRBD1 | TGTGCCAGCAGTGAAGCAGCTAGGACAGGGACCAACACCGGGGAGCTGTTTTTT | CASSEAARTGTNTGELFF
TRBJ2-7 | TRBV19 | NA | NA | TGTGCCAGTAGTAGTCGTACAGGGTCCTACGAGCAGTACTTC | CASSSRTGSYEQYF
TRBJ1-2 | TRBV5-4 | NA | NA | TGTGCCAGCAGCTGGGGGCTCGGCCCCTATGGCTACACCTTC | CASSWGLGPYGYTF
TRBJ2-7 | TRBV30 | few | NA | TGCGCCTGGAGTGCAACGGGCGACTACGAGCAGTACTTC | CAWSATGDYEQYF
TRBJ2-5 | TRBV5-1 | NA | TRBD2 | TGCGCCAGCAGCTTTTCCTGGACTAGCGGGGTCGGGGAGACCCAGTACTTC | CASSFSWTSGVGETQYF
TRBJ1-1 | TRBV19 | NA | NA | TGTGCCAGTAGGGGGTCCCGGGTGAACACTGAAGCTTTCTTT | CASRGSRVNTEAFF
TRBJ2-7 | TRBV18 | NA | TRBD2 | TGTGCCAGCTCGAGGTCTAGCGGGGCCTACGAGCAGTACTTC | CASSRSSGAYEQYF
TRBJ2-1 | TRBV4-3 | NA | TRBD2 | TGCGCCAGCAGCCAAGTCAGCGGGAAAAATGAGCAGTTCTTC | CASSQVSGKNEQFF
TRBJ1-3 | TRBV5-6 | NA | NA | TGTGCCTCTCGACGGGGCCCCACTGGAAACACCATATATTTT | CASRRGPTGNTIYF
TRBJ2-5 | TRBV4-3 | NA | NA | TGCGCCAGCAGCCAAGGACGAAGGGGGGCACCTCAAGAGACCCAGTACTTC | CASSQGRRGAPQETQYF
TRBJ1-2 | TRBV7-9 | NA | NA | TGTGCCAGCAGCTTCGGGGGGCGCTCGGGATATGGCTACACCTTC | CASSFGGRSGYGYTF
TRBJ1-2 | TRBV6-1 | NA | NA | TGTGCCAGCAGAGTAGGCGAAGGCTACACCTTC | CASRVGEGYTF
TRBJ2-5 | TRBV6-1 | NA | NA | TGTGCCAGCAGTGGAAGGGGACCGGGACGGACTCAAGAGACCCAGTACTTC | CASSGRGPGRTQETQYF
TRBJ1-1 | TRBV18 | NA | NA | TGTGCCAGCTCCCGTTTAGGGAGCACTGAAGCTTTCTTT | CASSRLGSTEAFF
TRBJ2-7 | TRBV4-3 | few | NA | TGCGCCAGCAGCCAAGAGGTAGGGCCCGAGCAGTACTTC | CASSQEVGPEQYF
TRBJ1-1 | TRBV5-5 | NA | NA | TGTGCCAGCAGCTTTGGGTCAGTAATGAACACTGAAGCTTTCTTT | CASSFGSVMNTEAFF
TRBJ2-4 | TRBV29-1 | NA | NA | TGCAGCGTTGAAGATGCCAGGGGGGGCAACATTCAGTACTTC | CSVEDARGGNIQYF
TRBJ1-1 | TRBV7-3 | NA | NA | TGTGCCAGCAGCTTAATGGGAAACACTGAAGCTTTCTTT | CASSLMGNTEAFF
TRBJ2-1 | TRBV30 | NA | NA | TGTGCCTGGAGTGTACGGACGGGATCTTGGAATGAGCAGTTCTTC | CAWSVRTGSWNEQFF
TRBJ2-5 | TRBV9 | NA | TRBD1 | TGTGCCAGCAGCCTTCGGACAGGCGACCAAGAGACCCAGTACTTC | CASSLRTGDQETQYF
TRBJ2-3 | TRBV5-1 | NA | TRBD2 | TGCGCCAGCAGTGCCGCCGGGACTAGCGGCACAGATACGCAGTATTTT | CASSAAGTSGTDTQYF
TRBJ2-1 | TRBV7-9 | many | TRBD2 | TGTGCCAGCAGCTTTCGTACTAGCGGGCACAATGAGCAGTTCTTC | CASSFRTSGHNEQFF
TRBJ1-5 | TRBV30 | few | NA | TGTGCCTGGAGCGCAGGGAAGGGGTATCAGCCCCAGCATTTT | CAWSAGKGYQPQHF
TRBJ2-5 | TRBV10-3 | NA | TRBD1 | TGTGCCATCAGTGACCCCCGGACAGGGACTGGGGAGACCCAGTACTTC | CAISDPRTGTGETQYF
TRBJ1-3 | TRBV13 | NA | NA | TGTGCCAGCAGCTTAAGAAGGGCCGGGCCACACTCTGGAAACACCATATATTTT | CASSLRRAGPHSGNTIYF
TRBJ1-1 | TRBV10-1 | NA | TRBD1 | TGCGCCAGCAGTGCCACAGGACAGGGCACTGAAGCTTTCTTT | CASSATGQGTEAFF
TRBJ1-5 | TRBV19 | NA | TRBD1 | TGTGCCAGTGGCGGGACAGGGGGCTTCGGCAATCAGCCCCAGCATTTT | CASGGTGGFGNQPQHF
TRBJ1-1 | TRBV28 | NA | NA | TGTGCCAGCAGTCCCCACCTCGGGGGGAACACTGAAGCTTTCTTT | CASSPHLGGNTEAFF
TRBJ1-1 | TRBV5-1 | NA | NA | TGCGCCAGCGGGGGGACTGAAGCTTTCTTT | CASGGTEAFF
TRBJ2-5 | TRBV11-1 | few | TRBD2 | TGTGCCAGCAGCTTAGAACTAGCGGGGAAAGAGACCCAGTACTTC | CASSLELAGKETQYF
TRBJ1-1 | TRBV7-3 | NA | NA | TGTGCCAGCAGCCCCCCCACAGTTACTGAAGCTTTCTTT | CASSPPTVTEAFF
TRBJ2-7 | TRBV18 | NA | TRBD1 | TGTGCCAGCTCACTCCCGGGACAGGGTCCCTACGAGCAGTACTTC | CASSLPGQGPYEQYF
TRBJ2-2 | TRBV11-2 | NA | NA | TGTGCCAGCAGGCGACAGTTCACGACGAACACCGGGGAGCTGTTTTTT | CASRRQFTTNTGELFF
TRBJ2-7 | TRBV6-1 | NA | NA | TGTGCCAGCGTATCGGGAACTTTCCACGAGCAGTACTTC | CASVSGTFHEQYF
TRBJ2-7 | TRBV28 | NA | TRBD2 | TGTGCCAGCAGTCCCTACCGGACTAGCGGGATGAGAATCTACGAGCAGTACTTC | CASSPYRTSGMRIYEQYF
TRBJ1-5 | TRBV18 | NA | NA | TGTGCCAGCTCACTCCTGGGGCGCAATCAGCCCCAGCATTTT | CASSLLGRNQPQHF
TRBJ2-7 | TRBV5-1 | NA | TRBD2 | TGCGCCAGCAGCTTGGGCGGGAGTTCCGCCTACGAGCAGTACTTC | CASSLGGSSAYEQYF
TRBJ2-4 | TRBV30 | NA | TRBD2 | TGTGCCTGGAGCCCAGGGACTAGCGGAATAGCCAAAAACATTCAGTACTTC | CAWSPGTSGIAKNIQYF
TRBJ2-3 | TRBV18 | NA | NA | TGTGCCAGCTCACCATCGGCCGTGGGGACTGGCACAGATACGCAGTATTTT | CASSPSAVGTGTDTQYF